This T cell receptor (beta chain) derives from a study of cytomegalovirus exposure and HLA in healthy donors. The CDR3 loop spans 14 amino acids. Germline assignment: CDR1 LNHDA and CDR2 SQIVND (reference sequence). Losses at the gene ends were 2 bases for V and 2 bases for J; bases not matched to a gene: 3. In the PCR, 60 Vbeta and 13 Jbeta primers were used. This table comes from immunoSEQ multiplex PCR, and its TCRdb copy is limited to in-frame clones, with some not included. The table lists around 30,000 clones, approximately 87% of them singletons, with roughly 2.5% in the top ten. Sequencing input: PBMCs. The chain employs TRBV19 and TRBJ2-7; 7 positions match TRBD1. This TCR came from a boy aged 10-17 years in good health and CMV-seronegative. In DNA, the CDR3 is TGTGCCAGTAGTATAACAGGGGTCACCTACGAGCAGTACTTC. This sequence encodes CASSITGVTYEQYF.